A single sample is the source of the 2 T cell receptor beta chains below, sequenced in a study of spatial heterogeneity in lung cancer. TCRdb re-called the 5' RACE reads with MiXCR, one entry per CDR3 protein. The sample includes over 70,000 distinct CDR3 sequences, about 8.2% of them seen just once. Stated time point: blood at routine non-recurrence follow-up after resection. Sequenced material: PBMCs, taken at follow-up. All receptors derive from a female donor with early-stage non-small cell lung cancer.

This clonotype was observed a handful of times. This chain joins TRBV12-3 or TRBV12-4 and TRBJ1-2, with 7 positions matching TRBD1. Trimming removed 0 bases from V and 6 bases from J; junction bases left unmatched: 10. The length of the CDR3 is 16 residues. The CDR3 spells CASSLAPSATGHGYTF. The CDR3 coding sequence is TGTGCCAGCAGTTTAGCGCCCTCCGCGACAGGGCATGGCTACACCTTC.

The chain carries TRBV7-3 and TRBJ2-2; no clear D gene. The V gene lost 1 base and the J gene lost 1 base, with 10 bases spanning the gap. CDR1 SGHTA and CDR2 FQGTGA come from the germline V gene. The CDR3 sequence is 16 residues long. The CDR3, as DNA: TGTGCCAGCAGCTTAAATTCCAGGCGGAACACCGGGGAGCTGTTTTTT. As protein: CASSLNSRRNTGELFF.